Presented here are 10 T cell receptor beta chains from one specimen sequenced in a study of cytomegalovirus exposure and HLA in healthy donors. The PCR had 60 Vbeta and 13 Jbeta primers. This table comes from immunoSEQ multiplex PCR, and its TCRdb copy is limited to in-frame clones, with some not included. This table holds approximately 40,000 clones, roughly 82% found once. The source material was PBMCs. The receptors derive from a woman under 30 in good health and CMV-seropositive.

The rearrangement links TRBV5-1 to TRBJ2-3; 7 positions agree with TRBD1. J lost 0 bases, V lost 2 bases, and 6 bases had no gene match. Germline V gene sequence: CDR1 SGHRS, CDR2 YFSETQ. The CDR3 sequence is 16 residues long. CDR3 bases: TGCGCCAGCAGCTTAGTGGTGGGACAGAGCACAGATACGCAGTATTTT. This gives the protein CASSLVVGQSTDTQYF.

The CDR3 nucleotides read TGTGCCAGCAGACCCGAGGTTGGCGAGCAGTACTTC. As protein: CASRPEVGEQYF. The rearrangement joins TRBV25-1 to TRBJ2-7; D is ambiguous. V was clipped by 6 bases and J by 6 bases, with 12 bases between them. This CDR3 has 12 amino acids. CDR1 is MGHDK, CDR2 SYGVNS, per germline.

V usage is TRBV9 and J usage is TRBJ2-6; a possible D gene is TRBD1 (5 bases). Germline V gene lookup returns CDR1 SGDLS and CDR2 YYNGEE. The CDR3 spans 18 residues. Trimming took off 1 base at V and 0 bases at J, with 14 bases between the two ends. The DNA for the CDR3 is TGTGCCAGCAGCGTACGATCGGACAAGCCCTCTGGGGCCAACGTCCTGACTTTC. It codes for CASSVRSDKPSGANVLTF.

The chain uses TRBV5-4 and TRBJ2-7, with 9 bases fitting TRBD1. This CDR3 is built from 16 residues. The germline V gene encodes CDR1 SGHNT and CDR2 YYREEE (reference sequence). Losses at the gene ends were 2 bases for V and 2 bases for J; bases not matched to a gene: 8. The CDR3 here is CASSFVSRTGAYEQYF. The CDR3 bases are TGTGCCAGCAGCTTTGTGTCACGGACAGGGGCCTACGAGCAGTACTTC.

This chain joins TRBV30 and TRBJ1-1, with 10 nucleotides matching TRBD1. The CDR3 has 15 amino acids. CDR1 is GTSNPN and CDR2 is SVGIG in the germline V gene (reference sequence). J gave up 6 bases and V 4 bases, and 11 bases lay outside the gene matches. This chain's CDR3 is CAWKGTGVRLAEAFF. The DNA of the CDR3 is TGTGCCTGGAAGGGGACAGGGGTCCGATTAGCTGAAGCTTTCTTT.

This CDR3 reads CASSLGALGEQYF. The CDR3 bases are TGTGCCAGTAGTCTGGGGGCGTTGGGCGAGCAGTACTTC. The chain joins TRBV19 to TRBJ2-7, with D perhaps TRBD1 (6 bases). Trimming left V 5 bases short and J 6 bases short, with 14 bases between. Germline V gene sequence: CDR1 LNHDA, CDR2 SQIVND (reference sequence). The CDR3 totals 13 residues.

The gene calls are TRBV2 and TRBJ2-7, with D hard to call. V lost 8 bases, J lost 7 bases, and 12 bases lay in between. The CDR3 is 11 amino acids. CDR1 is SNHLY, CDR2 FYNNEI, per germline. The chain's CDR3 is CASDVGREQYF. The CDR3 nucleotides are TGTGCCAGCGATGTGGGCCGGGAGCAGTACTTC.

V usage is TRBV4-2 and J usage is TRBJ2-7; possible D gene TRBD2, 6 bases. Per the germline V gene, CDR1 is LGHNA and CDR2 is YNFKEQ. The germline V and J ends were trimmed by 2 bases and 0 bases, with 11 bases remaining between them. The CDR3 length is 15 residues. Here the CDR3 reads CASSQSLAYSYEQYF. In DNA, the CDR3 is TGTGCCAGCAGCCAATCACTAGCCTACTCCTACGAGCAGTACTTC.

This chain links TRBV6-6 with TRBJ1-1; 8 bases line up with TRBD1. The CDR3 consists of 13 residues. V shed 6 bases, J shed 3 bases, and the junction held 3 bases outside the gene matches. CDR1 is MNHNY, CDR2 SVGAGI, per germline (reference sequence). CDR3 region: CASRDRVDTEAFF. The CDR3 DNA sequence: TGTGCCAGCAGGGACAGGGTCGACACTGAAGCTTTCTTT.

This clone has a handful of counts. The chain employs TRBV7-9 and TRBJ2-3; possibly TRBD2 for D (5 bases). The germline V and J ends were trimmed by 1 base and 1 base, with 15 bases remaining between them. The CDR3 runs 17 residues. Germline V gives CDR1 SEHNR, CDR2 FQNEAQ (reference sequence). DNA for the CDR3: TGTGCCAGCAGCTTAGGGTCGACGGGGAGTCGCACAGATACGCAGTATTTT. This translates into CASSLGSTGSRTDTQYF.